A single sample gave rise to the 25 T cell receptor beta chains below, sequenced in a study of cytomegalovirus exposure and HLA in healthy donors. PCR employed 60 Vbeta and 13 Jbeta primers. Sequencing was performed with immunoSEQ multiplex PCR; in TCRdb, only in-frame clones are kept and a portion is missing. The sample has 150,000 to 180,000 clones, approximately 80% seen once; the top ten hold 9.5% to 15%. Sequencing was done on a sample of PBMCs. These receptors were obtained from a young man in good health and CMV-seropositive.

The chain is built from TRBV5-8 and TRBJ1-2; 9 bases fit TRBD1. The CDR3 sequence is 14 residues long. Germline CDR1 SGHTS, CDR2 YDEGEE. V lost 5 bases to trimming and J lost 5 bases; unmatched junction nucleotides: 7. This CDR3 reads CASRRGTGSYGYTF. Here the CDR3 DNA reads TGTGCCAGCAGACGAGGGACAGGGTCGTATGGCTACACCTTC.

The chain uses TRBV28 and TRBJ2-5, with 8 bases aligning to TRBD2. Germline V gene data show CDR1 as MDHEN and CDR2 as SYDVKM. The CDR3 is made up of 16 amino acids. The V and J ends lost 3 bases and 2 bases, in that order; junction bases with no gene match: 8. For the CDR3, the DNA is TGTGCCAGCAGTTTGTTCGGTAGCGGGATACAAGAGACCCAGTACTTC. Its protein is CASSLFGSGIQETQYF.

The rearrangement joins TRBV5-1 to TRBJ1-1, with 10 nucleotides matching TRBD1. V shed 4 bases and J 4 bases; nucleotides not matched to a gene: 4. From germline, CDR1 is SGHRS and CDR2 YFSETQ. The CDR3 is 14 amino acids. CDR3 residues: CASSVRDRGTEAFF. The CDR3 region has the DNA TGCGCCAGCAGCGTCCGGGACAGGGGCACTGAAGCTTTCTTT.

The rearrangement uses TRBV29-1 and TRBJ1-1, with TRBD1 identical over 8 bases. The CDR3 has 13 amino acids. Losses at the gene ends were 3 bases for V and 1 base for J; bases not matched to a gene: 1. The germline V gene has CDR1 SQVTM and CDR2 ANQGSEA. CDR3 bases: TGCAGCGTTGATCAGGGGGCGAACACTGAAGCTTTCTTT. Its protein product is CSVDQGANTEAFF.

In its sample, this clone was seen once. This chain joins TRBV5-1 and TRBJ2-1; D might be TRBD1 (7 bases). The CDR3 runs to 13 residues. V was shortened by 0 bases and J by 9 bases, with 10 bases between the two germline ends. The germline gives CDR1 SGHRS, CDR2 YFSETQ. The CDR3 reads CASSLGQGGEQFF. The CDR3 DNA reads TGCGCCAGCAGCTTGGGACAGGGAGGTGAGCAGTTCTTC. The entire variable domain, with the rest obtained from reference TRBV5-1 and TRBJ2-1, is as follows: KAGVTQTPRYLIKTRGQQVTLSCSPISGHRSVSWYQQTPGQGLQFLFEYFSETQRNKGNFPGRFSGRQFSNSRSEMNVSTLELGDSALYLCASSLGQGGEQFFGPGTRLTVL.

With respect to this clone: In the same sample, other DNA sequences code for this CDR3. V usage is TRBV14 and J usage is TRBJ1-1, with D unresolved. The CDR3 length is 13 residues. The V gene lost 0 bases and the J gene lost 2 bases, with 4 bases spanning the gap. The germline V gene has CDR1 SGHDN and CDR2 FVKESK. In nucleotides, the CDR3 is TGTGCCAGCAGCCAAGACCAAAACACTGAAGCTTTCTTT. It yields the protein CASSQDQNTEAFF.

The CDR3 bases are TGTGCCAGCAGCGTAGGAGGACAGGGGGCCGCTGAAGCTTTCTTT. This sequence encodes CASSVGGQGAAEAFF. The V gene is TRBV9, the J gene TRBJ1-1, with 11 nucleotides matching TRBD1. Looked up from germline, CDR1 is SGDLS and CDR2 is YYNGEE. V dropped 0 bases and J dropped 6; count of bases not matched to a gene: 4. CDR3 length equals 15 residues.

The rearrangement uses TRBV28 and TRBJ2-7, with D possibly being TRBD2 (5 bases). The CDR3 covers 15 residues. Per germline, CDR1 MDHEN and CDR2 SYDVKM. Trimming removed 5 bases from V and 1 base from J, with 15 bases in between. The CDR3 region is CASSPPRGASYEQYF. The CDR3 DNA sequence: TGTGCCAGCAGTCCCCCACGGGGAGCTTCCTACGAGCAGTACTTC.

The chain couples TRBV4-2 to TRBJ1-2; 10 positions agree with TRBD1. The CDR3 extends over 17 amino acids. Germline lookup yields CDR1 LGHNA and CDR2 YNFKEQ. V gave up 0 bases and J gave up 2 bases; unmatched junction bases: 6. Written as DNA, the CDR3 is TGTGCCAGCAGCCAAGATAGCGGGACAGGGGTCAACTATGGCTACACCTTC. This sequence encodes CASSQDSGTGVNYGYTF.

Details on this clone: One junction end does not reproduce the germline sequence, and a read error may be involved. V usage is TRBV5-4 and J usage is TRBJ2-2, with D maybe TRBD2 (6 bases). This CDR3 region has 16 residues. CDR1 is SGHNT, CDR2 YYREEE, per germline (reference sequence). CDR3: CASSPRGSGYTGKLFF. For the CDR3, the DNA is TGTGCCAGCAGCCCCCGGGGTAGCGGATACACCGGGAAGCTGTTTTTT.

This rearrangement joins TRBV11-1 to TRBJ2-3; D gene uncertain. The CDR3 spans 14 residues. Trimming left V 3 bases short and J 1 base short, with 8 bases between. Germline loops: CDR1 SGHAT, CDR2 FQDESV (reference sequence). The CDR3 loop is CASSLSPRTDTQYF. The CDR3 nucleotides read TGTGCCAGCAGCTTGAGCCCCCGCACAGATACGCAGTATTTT.

The chain employs TRBV5-8 and TRBJ1-5; D ambiguous. Between the trimmed V and J ends, which lost 1 base and 12 bases, there was a span of 17 bases. CDR3 length: 14 amino acids. CDR1 and CDR2 (germline): SGHTS, YDEGEE. The CDR3 coding sequence is TGTGCCAGCAGCTTGCTAGACCTCGAGATGTACCAGCATTTT. Protein: CASSLLDLEMYQHF. Full variable domain (missing parts from reference TRBV5-8 and TRBJ1-5): EAGVTQSPTHLIKTRGQQATLRCSPISGHTSVYWYQQALGLGLQFLLWYDEGEERNRGNFPPRFSGRQFPNYSSELNVNALELEDSALYLCASSLLDLEMYQHFGDGTRLSIL.

V usage is TRBV4-2 and J usage is TRBJ2-7; perhaps TRBD2 as D (6 bases). Germline CDR1 is LGHNA and CDR2 is YNFKEQ. CDR3 length: 17 residues. Trimming removed 1 base from V and 7 bases from J, with 23 bases in between. CDR3: CASSQGVNSGTPTEQYF. CDR3 DNA: TGTGCCAGCAGCCAAGGGGTAAATAGCGGAACCCCTACGGAGCAGTACTTC.

The chain has TRBV7-9 and TRBJ2-2, with D unresolved. Trimming removed 2 bases at V and 0 bases at J, with 10 bases between. This CDR3 is built from 16 residues. CDR1 and CDR2 (germline): SEHNR, FQNEAQ (reference sequence). In DNA form, the CDR3 reads TGTGCCAGCAGCTTACTTCCGCGGACGAACACCGGGGAGCTGTTTTTT. This translates into CASSLLPRTNTGELFF.

The rearrangement uses TRBV28 and TRBJ1-5; D call uncertain. In germline, CDR1 is MDHEN, CDR2 SYDVKM. CDR3 length: 13 residues. V lost 3 bases and J 4 bases, leaving 7 bases between the germline ends. Here the CDR3 DNA reads TGTGCCAGCAGTTTTTCTAATAATCAGCCCCAGCATTTT. It encodes CASSFSNNQPQHF.

The CDR3 here is CASSEIAMSKNIQYF. In DNA, the CDR3 is TGTGCCAGCAGTGAAATAGCGATGTCCAAAAACATTCAGTACTTC. V usage is TRBV6-1 and J usage is TRBJ2-4; D perhaps matches TRBD2 (5 bases). V lost 2 bases and J lost 2, with 10 bases in between. Germline V CDR1 and CDR2: MNHNS, SASEGT. The CDR3 totals 15 residues.

The rearrangement joins TRBV7-8 to TRBJ1-3; D call uncertain. This CDR3 is 16 amino acids long. V shed 2 bases and J shed 0 bases, with 11 bases lying between them. Germline values: CDR1 SGHVS, CDR2 FQNEAQ. CDR3 nucleotides: TGTGCCAGCAGCTTACTTGCAGGTCGCTCTGGAAACACCATATATTTT. It specifies CASSLLAGRSGNTIYF.

The chain combines TRBV7-2 with TRBJ2-1, with TRBD2 matching 8 bases. Germline V lookup: CDR1 SGHTA, CDR2 FQGNSA. The V and J ends lost 1 base and 4 bases, in that order; junction bases with no gene match: 6. The CDR3 covers 16 residues. This chain's CDR3 is CASSLGPPSGYNEQFF. The DNA for the CDR3 is TGTGCCAGCAGCTTAGGTCCGCCTAGCGGGTACAATGAGCAGTTCTTC.

The chain joins TRBV9 to TRBJ2-2; TRBD2 matches at 8 bases. The CDR3 sequence is 14 residues long. After removal of 3 bases from V and 4 bases from J, the junction contained 2 bases not matched to a gene. Per the germline V gene, CDR1 is SGDLS and CDR2 is YYNGEE. The CDR3 DNA follows: TGTGCCAGCAGCGCGGGGGGGGGCACCGGGGAGCTGTTTTTT. Residues: CASSAGGGTGELFF. Full variable domain (outside the CDR3, taken from reference TRBV9 and TRBJ2-2): DSGVTQTPKHLITATGQRVTLRCSPRSGDLSVYWYQQSLDQGLQFLIQYYNGEERAKGNILERFSAQQFPDLHSELNLSSLELGDSALYFCASSAGGGTGELFFGEGSRLTVL.

V is TRBV19 and J is TRBJ2-2; the D is unclear. The germline V and J ends were trimmed by 3 bases and 4 bases, with 12 bases remaining between them. The CDR3 contains 15 residues. Germline V lookup: CDR1 LNHDA, CDR2 SQIVND (reference sequence). CDR3 residues: CASSISGSVTGELFF. CDR3 nucleotides: TGTGCCAGTAGTATTTCGGGTTCAGTCACCGGGGAGCTGTTTTTT.

This rearrangement joins TRBV28 to TRBJ1-5; D might be TRBD1 (5 bases). Trimming cost V 4 bases and J 0 bases, with 10 bases left between them. The CDR3 is 15 residues long. Germline-derived CDR1 and CDR2 are MDHEN and SYDVKM. CDR3 amino acids: CASSSDTYSNQPQHF. Written as DNA, the CDR3 is TGTGCCAGCAGTTCGGACACTTATAGCAATCAGCCCCAGCATTTT.

As regards this clone: An end of the junction does not agree with germline; a read error may underlie this. The chain is built from TRBV7-7 and TRBJ2-1; TRBD2 aligns across 13 bases. The CDR3 length is 15 residues. Looked up from germline, CDR1 is SSHAT and CDR2 is FNYEAQ (reference sequence). Here the CDR3 reads CASSPLTSGRREQFF. In DNA, the CDR3 is TGTGCTAGCAGCCCACTGACTAGCGGGAGGCGTGAGCAGTTCTTC.

The chain carries TRBV6-1 and TRBJ2-5; 7 nucleotides agree with TRBD1. The CDR3 runs to 13 residues. Germline V gene sequence: CDR1 MNHNS, CDR2 SASEGT. With 10 bases clipped from V and 3 bases from J, the junction kept 8 bases outside the gene matches. The CDR3 loop reads CATSGTAKETQYF. The CDR3 DNA sequence: TGTGCCACGTCCGGGACAGCTAAAGAGACCCAGTACTTC.

This clone turned up a few times. The genes are TRBV19 and TRBJ2-1; tentatively, D is TRBD2 (6 bases). CDR3 length equals 15 residues. V was cut by 9 bases and J by 0 bases, with 15 bases left in between. The germline gives CDR1 LNHDA, CDR2 SQIVND (reference sequence). In DNA form, the CDR3 reads TGTGCCAGCATCAGTTACGGGGGCTCCTACAATGAGCAGTTCTTC. Protein: CASISYGGSYNEQFF.

This clone has a handful of counts. This chain connects TRBV29-1 to TRBJ2-1; TRBD1 agrees at 8 bases. CDR3 length: 15 amino acids. Germline values: CDR1 SQVTM, CDR2 ANQGSEA. V was pared by 8 bases and J by 0 bases, with 9 bases of the junction left unmatched. The chain's CDR3 is CSLKGQDNSYNEQFF. In nucleotides, the CDR3 is TGCAGCTTAAAGGGACAGGACAACTCCTACAATGAGCAGTTCTTC.